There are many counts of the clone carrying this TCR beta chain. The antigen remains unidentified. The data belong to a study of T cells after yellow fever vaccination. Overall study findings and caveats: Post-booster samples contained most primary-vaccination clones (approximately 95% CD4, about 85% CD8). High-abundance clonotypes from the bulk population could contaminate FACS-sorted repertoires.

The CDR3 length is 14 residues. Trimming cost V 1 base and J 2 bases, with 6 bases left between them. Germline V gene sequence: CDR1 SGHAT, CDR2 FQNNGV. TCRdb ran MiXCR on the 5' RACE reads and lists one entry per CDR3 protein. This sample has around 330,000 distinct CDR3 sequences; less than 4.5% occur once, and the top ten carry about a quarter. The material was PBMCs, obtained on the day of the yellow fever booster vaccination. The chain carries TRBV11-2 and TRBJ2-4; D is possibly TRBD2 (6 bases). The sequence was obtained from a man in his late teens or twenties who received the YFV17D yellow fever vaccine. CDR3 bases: TGTGCCAGCAGCTTAGGCGGGACCAAAAACATTCAGTACTTC. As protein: CASSLGGTKNIQYF.